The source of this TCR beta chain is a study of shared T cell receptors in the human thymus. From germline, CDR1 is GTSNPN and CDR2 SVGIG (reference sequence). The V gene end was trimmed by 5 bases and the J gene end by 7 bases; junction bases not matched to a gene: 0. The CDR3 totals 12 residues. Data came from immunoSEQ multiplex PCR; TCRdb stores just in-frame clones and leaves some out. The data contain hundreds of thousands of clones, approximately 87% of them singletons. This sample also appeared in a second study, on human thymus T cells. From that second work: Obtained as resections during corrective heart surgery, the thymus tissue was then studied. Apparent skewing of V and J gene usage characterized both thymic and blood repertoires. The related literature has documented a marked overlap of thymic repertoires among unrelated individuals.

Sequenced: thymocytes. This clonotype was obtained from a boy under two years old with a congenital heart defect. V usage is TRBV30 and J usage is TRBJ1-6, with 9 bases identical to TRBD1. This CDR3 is CAWGTGNSPLHF. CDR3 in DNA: TGTGCCTGGGGGACAGGGAATTCACCCCTCCACTTT. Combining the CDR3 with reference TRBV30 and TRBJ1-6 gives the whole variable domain SQTIHQWPATLVQPVGSPLSLECTVEGTSNPNLYWYRQAAGRGLQLLFYSVGIGQISSEVPQNLSASRPQDRQFILSSKKLLLSDSGFYLCAWGTGNSPLHFGNGTRLTVT.